This T cell receptor beta chain appears in the sequencing data of a study of T cell responses to AZD1222 COVID-19 vaccine. A remark on this clone: The antigen is unknown.

Repertoires were generated with immunoSEQ multiplex PCR, while TCRdb's copy carries only in-frame clones and drops some. The sample contains about 150,000 clones, around 89% of which appear only once. Deletions cut 3 bases from V and 10 bases from J, with 22 bases between. The CDR3 consists of 17 residues. From germline, CDR1 is MNHNS and CDR2 SASEGT. Study-level findings and limits: Repertoires were sampled only after the peak T cell response. Breadth and depth of Spike-specific TCRs rose after two AZD1222 doses. Seropositive status at baseline applied to only 5 to 7 AZD1222 recipients.

This sample comprised peripheral blood, obtained on day 0 of AZD1222 vaccination. The chain combines TRBV6-1 with TRBJ1-6; TRBD1 might be the D (5 bases). The clonotype originates from an adult in good health. Here the CDR3 reads CASSEVPGLGARSPLHF. CDR3 sequence (DNA): TGTGCCAGCAGTGAGGTTCCCGGACTTGGGGCTAGATCACCCCTCCACTTT.